Given below is one TCR beta chain in context. Antigen: not known. This sample is part of a study of response to subunit inactivated influenza vaccine. Study-wide results and caveats: There was a suggestion from the authors that each seasonal influenza vaccination recruits few new T cells.

TCRdb re-derived calls from the RT-PCR reads in MiXCR, one entry per CDR3 protein. The sample yields roughly 670,000 distinct CDR3 sequences, 14% seen once. The CDR3 length is 13 residues. V was cut by 3 bases and J by 4 bases, with 13 bases left in between. CDR1 is SQVTM, CDR2 ANQGSEA, per germline. This receptor was taken from a man between 45 and 60 years old who received an inactivated influenza vaccine. The chain links TRBV29-1 to TRBJ2-7, with D maybe TRBD1 (6 bases). The sequences come from PBMCs from blood, collected 14 to 15 days before vaccination. This chain's CDR3 is CSVDFRGSYEQYF. The CDR3 nucleotides read TGCAGCGTTGACTTCAGGGGTTCTTACGAGCAGTACTTC.